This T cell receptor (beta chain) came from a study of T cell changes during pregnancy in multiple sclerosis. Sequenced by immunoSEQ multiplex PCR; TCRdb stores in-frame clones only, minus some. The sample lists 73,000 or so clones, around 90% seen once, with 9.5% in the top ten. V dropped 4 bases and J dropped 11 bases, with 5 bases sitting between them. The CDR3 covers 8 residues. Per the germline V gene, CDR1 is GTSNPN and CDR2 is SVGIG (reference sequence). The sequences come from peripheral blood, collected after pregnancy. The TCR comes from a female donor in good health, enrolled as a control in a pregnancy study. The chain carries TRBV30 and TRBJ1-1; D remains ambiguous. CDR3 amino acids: CAWNQAFF. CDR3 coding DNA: TGTGCCTGGAACCAGGCTTTCTTT.